The entry below describes one TCR beta chain. Per the original data handling: Counts of nucleated cells, estimated from reference gene primer amplification, were obtained. Sequencing was performed with immunoSEQ multiplex PCR; in TCRdb, only in-frame clones are kept and a portion is missing. V and J calls plus clone size are reproduced from that table; the DNA served to infer D and trimming. Here the sample spans about 200,000 clones, 85% to 90% being singletons. CDR1 is KGHSH and CDR2 is LQKENI in the germline V gene. The V gene lost 3 bases and the J gene lost 6 bases, with 16 bases spanning the gap. The CDR3 extends over 15 amino acids. The sample comes from a study of blood T cell repertoires in COVID-19. At the level of the study: Acute and convalescent COVID-19 specimens originated in the United States, Italy and Spain. PBMCs, B-cell-depleted T cells, or T cells provided the cDNA or gDNA that made up the material.

This chain uses TRBV18 with TRBJ2-3, with a possible D match to TRBD1 (6 bases). The clonotype comes from a man aged 50 or older with acute or convalescent COVID-19. Sequencing input: peripheral blood. As DNA, the CDR3 is TGTGCCAGCTCACCTCCGACAGGAGGTCAGGATACGCAGTATTTT. Translation: CASSPPTGGQDTQYF.